The source of this TCR beta chain is a study of OX40 agonist ivuxolimab in advanced cancers. Across the whole study: The patients' treatment was ivuxolimab, an agonistic anti-OX40 (CD134) antibody. Cohort: about 82% men, mean age about 62, aged about 23 to 79. Notes on the study in general: Averaging showed that CD8+ T cells had more expanded clones than CD4+ did.

Using immunoSEQ multiplex PCR, the repertoire was profiled, and TCRdb retains in-frame clones only, with some absent. Of roughly 15,000 clones in the sample, just over 70% were seen once. Germline CDR1 reads SGDLS; CDR2 reads YYNGEE. J gave up 4 bases and V 0 bases, and 6 bases lay outside the gene matches. The CDR3 loop spans 15 amino acids. A note on this clone: What it binds is unknown.

The receptor was isolated from an adult with an advanced solid tumor such as melanoma, head and neck, liver or kidney cancer. V and J are TRBV9 and TRBJ2-7; TRBD1 matches at 8 bases. Sequenced material: CD4+ or CD8+ T cells sorted from blood, taken in a trial of the OX40 agonist ivuxolimab. CDR3 nucleotides: TGTGCCAGCAGCGTAGGAGGGACAGGTGATTACGAGCAGTACTTC. This sequence encodes CASSVGGTGDYEQYF.